Below are 22 T cell receptor beta chains sequenced from a single sample in a study of T cells in localized non-small cell lung cancer. Sequencing was performed with immunoSEQ multiplex PCR; in TCRdb, only in-frame clones are kept and a portion is missing. Here the sample spans about 74,000 clones, around 84% being singletons. The sample was peripheral blood, taken before any cancer treatment. The receptors shown here come from a female donor older than 55 with stage I lung adenocarcinoma.

The chain couples TRBV5-1 to TRBJ1-6; 10 bases line up with TRBD1. V gave up 2 bases and J gave up 8 bases; unmatched junction bases: 4. The CDR3 extends over 15 amino acids. Germline CDR1 and CDR2: SGHRS and YFSETQ. The CDR3 is CASSLGTGVYSPLHF. CDR3 coding DNA: TGCGCCAGCAGCTTAGGGACAGGGGTTTATTCACCCCTCCACTTT. The full variable domain, in which reference TRBV5-1 and TRBJ1-6 provide the parts outside the CDR3, is KAGVTQTPRYLIKTRGQQVTLSCSPISGHRSVSWYQQTPGQGLQFLFEYFSETQRNKGNFPGRFSGRQFSNSRSEMNVSTLELGDSALYLCASSLGTGVYSPLHFGNGTRLTVT.

The rearrangement uses TRBV5-6 and TRBJ2-1; weak D call: TRBD1 (6 bases). The V gene's germline CDR1 is SGHDT and CDR2 YYEEEE. V lost 2 bases and J lost 7, with 10 bases in between. The CDR3 covers 13 residues. CDR3 DNA: TGTGCCAGCAGCTTTTTCCAGGGGAATGAGCAGTTCTTC. Residues: CASSFFQGNEQFF. The full variable domain, rest sourced from reference TRBV5-6 and TRBJ2-1, is DAGVTQSPTHLIKTRGQQVTLRCSPKSGHDTVSWYQQALGQGPQFIFQYYEEEERQRGNFPDRFSGHQFPNYSSELNVNALLLGDSALYLCASSFFQGNEQFFGPGTRLTVL.

This chain joins TRBV9 and TRBJ2-1; TRBD2 aligns across 8 bases. This CDR3 is built from 13 residues. With V trimmed by 4 bases and J by 7 bases, 4 bases remained unmatched. CDR1 is SGDLS, CDR2 YYNGEE, per germline. The CDR3: CASSTPSGNEQFF. The CDR3 DNA reads as TGTGCCAGCAGCACCCCTAGCGGGAATGAGCAGTTCTTC. Using reference TRBV9 and TRBJ2-1 for the parts outside the CDR3, the full variable domain is DSGVTQTPKHLITATGQRVTLRCSPRSGDLSVYWYQQSLDQGLQFLIQYYNGEERAKGNILERFSAQQFPDLHSELNLSSLELGDSALYFCASSTPSGNEQFFGPGTRLTVL.

The gene calls are TRBV5-1 and TRBJ2-2; 8 nucleotides line up with TRBD1. Germline lookup yields CDR1 SGHRS and CDR2 YFSETQ. The CDR3 consists of 16 residues. V lost 1 base and J lost 2; bases outside the gene matches: 4. The CDR3 region is CASSLMGQDNTGELFF. The CDR3 DNA reads TGCGCCAGCAGCTTGATGGGACAGGACAACACCGGGGAGCTGTTTTTT.

The chain has TRBV28 and TRBJ2-2, with 7 bases that match TRBD2. Germline V gene sequence: CDR1 MDHEN, CDR2 SYDVKM. Trimming took 5 bases from V and 5 from J; bases not matched to a gene: 20. This CDR3 comprises 19 residues. CDR3 bases: TGTGCCAGCAGTCGTGGGGGGTTTCGTGGGAGGGCCTGGACCGGGGAGCTGTTTTTT. This codes for CASSRGGFRGRAWTGELFF.

This chain joins TRBV7-8 and TRBJ2-2, with 10 bases matching TRBD1. The CDR3 totals 15 residues. CDR1 is SGHVS and CDR2 is FQNEAQ in the germline V gene. Trimming cost V 10 bases and J 7 bases; bases outside gene matches: 12. The CDR3 coding sequence is TGTGCCACGCGTCCCGGACAGGGGGTAGACGGGGAGCTGTTTTTT. Translating gives CATRPGQGVDGELFF.

The CDR3 loop is CASNRDSYNEQFF. DNA for the CDR3: TGCGCCAGCAATAGAGACTCCTACAATGAGCAGTTCTTC. This chain connects TRBV5-1 to TRBJ2-1; D remains ambiguous. Germline CDR1 is SGHRS and CDR2 is YFSETQ. V was pared by 6 bases and J by 0 bases, with 7 bases between. The CDR3 runs to 13 residues.

This chain uses TRBV11-2 with TRBJ2-1, with 9 bases lining up with TRBD2. The V segment lost 0 bases and the J segment 8 bases; nucleotides outside the gene matches: 5. The germline V gene has CDR1 SGHAT and CDR2 FQNNGV. The CDR3 runs to 15 residues. This chain's CDR3 is CASSLEAGGAYEQFF. CDR3 DNA sequence: TGTGCCAGCAGCTTAGAAGCGGGGGGAGCTTATGAGCAGTTCTTC.

In this sample, this clone turned up a few times. V is TRBV7-8 and J is TRBJ2-7; 7 bases map to TRBD1. CDR3 length: 14 amino acids. Trimming took 1 base from V and 4 from J; bases not matched to a gene: 4. Germline V gene lookup returns CDR1 SGHVS and CDR2 FQNEAQ. The CDR3 region is CASSLGGGKYEQYF. The CDR3 coding sequence is TGTGCCAGCAGCTTAGGAGGGGGCAAATACGAGCAGTACTTC.

This chain links TRBV11-2 with TRBJ2-5; 7 nucleotides align to TRBD1. The CDR3 has 15 amino acids. Trimming at V came to 4 bases and at J to 5 bases, leaving 10 bases not matched to a gene. Per the germline V gene, CDR1 is SGHAT and CDR2 is FQNNGV. The CDR3 DNA reads TGTGCCAGCAGCTCCGAGAAGGGGGCGCGGGAGACCCAGTACTTC. Translation: CASSSEKGARETQYF.

The genes are TRBV6-5 and TRBJ2-2, with 10 positions matching TRBD2. This CDR3 comprises 14 residues. V shed 9 bases and J 2 bases; nucleotides not matched to a gene: 3. Per germline, CDR1 MNHEY and CDR2 SVGAGI. CDR3 sequence (DNA): TGTGCCAGTGGACTAGCGGTAAACACCGGGGAGCTGTTTTTT. Translated, it gives CASGLAVNTGELFF.

This CDR3 is CASSVGQGDNSPLHF. The CDR3 coding sequence is TGTGCCAGCAGCGTAGGACAGGGGGATAATTCACCCCTCCACTTT. The chain links TRBV9 to TRBJ1-6; the match to TRBD1 covers 9 bases. This CDR3 has 15 residues. Looked up from germline, CDR1 is SGDLS and CDR2 is YYNGEE. V gave up 0 bases and J gave up 5 bases; unmatched junction bases: 0.

This chain links TRBV11-1 with TRBJ1-6; possible D gene TRBD1, 5 bases. The CDR3 spans 16 residues. Germline CDR1 and CDR2: SGHAT and FQDESV (reference sequence). V was clipped by 4 bases and J by 8 bases, with 18 bases between them. CDR3 protein: CASSSGPGVNHSPLHF. CDR3 nucleotide sequence: TGTGCCAGCAGCTCGGGGCCGGGAGTTAACCATTCACCCCTCCACTTT.

The V gene is TRBV11-2, the J gene TRBJ1-2; D is unclear. The CDR3 covers 15 residues. Deletions cut 5 bases from V and 0 bases from J, with 13 bases between. Germline CDR1 SGHAT, CDR2 FQNNGV. Here the CDR3 reads CASSSLSRTNYGYTF. The CDR3 nucleotides are TGTGCCAGCAGCAGTCTATCCCGCACTAACTATGGCTACACCTTC.

This rearrangement joins TRBV19 to TRBJ1-1; D unclear. The CDR3 is made up of 16 amino acids. Germline assignment: CDR1 LNHDA and CDR2 SQIVND (reference sequence). Trimming cost V 9 bases and J 3 bases, with 23 bases left between them. The DNA of the CDR3 is TGTGCCAGCTTAAGCGGGCCCCTTATCCCCTACACTGAAGCTTTCTTT. Its translation is CASLSGPLIPYTEAFF.

This chain uses TRBV11-3 with TRBJ2-2; D remains ambiguous. This CDR3 contains 12 residues. V lost 5 bases to trimming and J lost 2 bases, with 3 bases between them. CDR1 SGHNT and CDR2 YENEEA come from the germline V gene. Here the CDR3 reads CASSPNTGELFF. DNA for the CDR3: TGTGCCAGCAGCCCCAACACCGGGGAGCTGTTTTTT.

The V call is TRBV2, the J call TRBJ1-2; D gene unclear. The CDR3 covers 13 residues. Trimming removed 3 bases from V and 0 bases from J, with 5 bases in between. The germline V gene has CDR1 SNHLY and CDR2 FYNNEI. The CDR3 loop is CASSDEANYGYTF. DNA for the CDR3: TGTGCCAGCAGTGATGAAGCTAACTATGGCTACACCTTC.

This clone was seen only a few times. This chain uses TRBV27 with TRBJ1-6; tentatively, D is TRBD1 (6 bases). CDR1 and CDR2 from the germline V gene are MNHEY and SMNVEV (reference sequence). Trimming removed 7 bases at V and 6 bases at J, with 13 bases between. The length of the CDR3 is 14 residues. CDR3 in DNA: TGTGCCAGCACCACAGGGATAGGTAATTCACCCCTCCACTTT. It codes for CASTTGIGNSPLHF.

The chain carries TRBV7-6 and TRBJ2-5; no firm D call. The CDR3 contains 12 residues. Germline V gene data show CDR1 as SGHVS and CDR2 as FNYEAQ. The V end was cut by 3 bases, the J end by 3 bases, with 5 bases between. The CDR3 sequence: CASSLGKETQYF. The DNA for the CDR3 is TGTGCCAGCAGCTTGGGAAAAGAGACCCAGTACTTC.

The J gene is TRBJ1-2, the V gene TRBV5-1, with 8 bases matching TRBD1. Germline assignment: CDR1 SGHRS and CDR2 YFSETQ. The V segment lost 7 bases and the J segment 6 bases; nucleotides outside the gene matches: 14. The CDR3 totals 15 residues. CDR3 protein: CASHLGGAGGDGYTF. CDR3 bases: TGCGCCAGCCACCTCGGGGGTGCAGGGGGCGATGGCTACACCTTC.

Only a few counts were recorded for this clone. The chain uses TRBV9 and TRBJ1-1; D is ambiguous. With 0 bases removed from V and 0 bases from J, the gap between germline ends came to 9 bases. Germline loops: CDR1 SGDLS, CDR2 YYNGEE. The CDR3 sequence is 15 residues long. Written as DNA, the CDR3 is TGTGCCAGCAGCGTAGTCGCAGGCATGAACACTGAAGCTTTCTTT. This codes for CASSVVAGMNTEAFF.

This CDR3 reads CSVSMGISTQYF. The CDR3 DNA follows: TGCAGCGTTTCTATGGGGATATCGACGCAGTATTTT. This chain joins TRBV29-1 and TRBJ2-3; D remains ambiguous. The CDR3 extends over 12 amino acids. Trimming took 5 bases from V and 9 from J, leaving 15 bases between them. In germline, CDR1 is SQVTM, CDR2 ANQGSEA.